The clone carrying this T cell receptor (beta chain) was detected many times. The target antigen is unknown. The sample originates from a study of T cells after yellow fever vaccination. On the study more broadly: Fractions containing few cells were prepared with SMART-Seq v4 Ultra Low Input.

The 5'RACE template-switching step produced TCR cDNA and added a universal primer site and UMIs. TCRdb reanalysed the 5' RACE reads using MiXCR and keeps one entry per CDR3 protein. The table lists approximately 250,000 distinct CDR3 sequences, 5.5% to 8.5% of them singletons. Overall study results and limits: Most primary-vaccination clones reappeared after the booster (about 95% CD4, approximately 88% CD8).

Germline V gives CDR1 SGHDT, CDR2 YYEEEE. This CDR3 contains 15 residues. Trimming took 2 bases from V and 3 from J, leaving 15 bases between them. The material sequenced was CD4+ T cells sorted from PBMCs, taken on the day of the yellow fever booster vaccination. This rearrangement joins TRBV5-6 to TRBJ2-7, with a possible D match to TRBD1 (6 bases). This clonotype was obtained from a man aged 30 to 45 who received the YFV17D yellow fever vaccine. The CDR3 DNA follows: TGTGCCAGCAGCTTCACAGGGAATTGGGACTACGAGCAGTACTTC. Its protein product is CASSFTGNWDYEQYF. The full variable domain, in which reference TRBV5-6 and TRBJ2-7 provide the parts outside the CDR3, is DAGVTQSPTHLIKTRGQQVTLRCSPKSGHDTVSWYQQALGQGPQFIFQYYEEEERQRGNFPDRFSGHQFPNYSSELNVNALLLGDSALYLCASSFTGNWDYEQYFGPGTRLTVT.